The rows below give T cell receptor beta chains drawn from one sample of a study of T cell changes during pregnancy in multiple sclerosis. This table comes from immunoSEQ multiplex PCR, and its TCRdb copy is limited to in-frame clones, with some not included. The sample holds 55,000 to 85,000 clones, approximately 91% seen once. The sequences come from CD4+ T cells from peripheral blood mononuclear cells, collected after pregnancy. These receptors were obtained from a female donor with multiple sclerosis, enrolled in a pregnancy study. Each CDR3 is given with its conserved first and last residue. D genes are given only for firm matches. Size tells how often a clone was seen (once, few, many) or the class of an expanded clone, and some rows leave it out.

v_gene	abundance	d_gene	j_gene	CDR3nt	CDR3aa
TRBV9	NA	TRBD1	TRBJ1-4	TGTGCCAGCAGCGTAGGCCCTTCCCCGGGGACAGGGGAGGATGAAAAACTGTTTTTT	CASSVGPSPGTGEDEKLFF
TRBV28	NA	TRBD1	TRBJ2-7	TGTGCCAGCAGTTTGCCGACAGGGGGCGGGGGTGACGAGCAGTACTTC	CASSLPTGGGGDEQYF
TRBV2	NA	TRBD2	TRBJ2-7	TGTGCCAGCAGTCCTCGTGGCGGGAGCTCCTACGAGCAGTACTTC	CASSPRGGSSYEQYF
TRBV27	NA	TRBD1	TRBJ1-5	TGTGCCAGCAGCCGAAGGGGGCGAGATCAGCCCCAGCATTTT	CASSRRGRDQPQHF
TRBV5-1	medium-sized	NA	TRBJ1-1	TGCGCCAGCAGCCCGGACACTTTGAACACTGAAGCTTTCTTT	CASSPDTLNTEAFF
TRBV29-1	few	NA	TRBJ1-1	TGCAGCGTTGAAGATCTGGGGCCGGGCACTGAAGCTTTCTTT	CSVEDLGPGTEAFF
TRBV5-1	once	TRBD2	TRBJ2-1	TGCGCCAGCAGCTCAAGGACTAGCGGGAGGTTGGGGAATGAGCAGTTCTTC	CASSSRTSGRLGNEQFF
TRBV7-9	NA	TRBD1	TRBJ1-2	TGTGCCAGCAGCCAATTTGGTCAATTCGGACAGGGGTGGGGAGGCTACACCTTC	CASSQFGQFGQGWGGYTF
TRBV15	NA	NA	TRBJ1-6	TGTGCCACCAGCCCAGAGAGGCGTTCACCCCTCCACTTT	CATSPERRSPLHF
TRBV14	NA	NA	TRBJ1-1	TGTGCCAGCAGTCCTCTTTGGGGCTCGGGCACTGAAGCTTTCTTT	CASSPLWGSGTEAFF
TRBV5-4	NA	NA	TRBJ2-2	TGTGCCAGCAGCTTACGGCCGGGGGCGAACACCGGGGAGCTGTTTTTT	CASSLRPGANTGELFF
TRBV2	NA	TRBD1	TRBJ1-5	TGTGCCAGCAGTGAAGGACAGGGTCTTGGGGCCCAGCATTTT	CASSEGQGLGAQHF
TRBV7-8	NA	NA	TRBJ2-3	TGTGCCAGCAGCCTAGCGAGCAGCGCAGATACGCAGTATTTT	CASSLASSADTQYF
TRBV9	NA	TRBD2	TRBJ2-1	TGTGCCAGCAGCGTAGGGGGGACTAGCGGGAGGGCGGGTGAGCAGTTCTTC	CASSVGGTSGRAGEQFF
TRBV5-1	NA	TRBD2	TRBJ2-3	TGCGCCAGCAGCTTGAAACGGGGGGGGAGCACAGATACGCAGTATTTT	CASSLKRGGSTDTQYF
TRBV5-1	NA	NA	TRBJ2-1	TGCGCCAGCAGCTTGGGGTCGAGTAACAATGAGCAGTTCTTC	CASSLGSSNNEQFF
TRBV18	NA	NA	TRBJ2-4	TGTGCCAGCTCCCCGCAGTCGACAGCACTAGCCAAAAACATTCAGTACTTC	CASSPQSTALAKNIQYF
TRBV27	NA	NA	TRBJ2-7	TGTGCCAGCAGTTTGGAGACTAACCCCTACGAGCAGTACTTC	CASSLETNPYEQYF
TRBV6-1	once	NA	TRBJ2-1	TGTGCCAGCAGCGTAACAGGGCTAGGGCAGTTCTTC	CASSVTGLGQFF
TRBV7-9	few	NA	TRBJ1-1	TGTGCCAGCAGCTTAGCGACAAACACTGAAGCTTTCTTT	CASSLATNTEAFF
TRBV9	NA	TRBD2	TRBJ2-7	TGTGCCAGCAGCGTAGGCCGGGCGGGGGTTTACGAGCAGTACTTC	CASSVGRAGVYEQYF
TRBV2	NA	NA	TRBJ1-4	TGTGCCAGCAGGGGTTCTCTTGACAGACTCTCTAATGAAAAACTGTTTTTT	CASRGSLDRLSNEKLFF
TRBV30	once	NA	TRBJ1-2	TGTGCCTGGAGCGAGACAGGACAAGGTGGCTACACCTTC	CAWSETGQGGYTF
TRBV19	NA	NA	TRBJ1-3	TGTGCCAGTAGTACTCGACAGGCGAATACTGGAAACACCATATATTTT	CASSTRQANTGNTIYF
TRBV30	NA	NA	TRBJ1-1	TGTGCCTGGAAGGGGGGGGCCCTCGGGAACACTGAAGCTTTCTTT	CAWKGGALGNTEAFF
TRBV30	NA	NA	TRBJ1-4	TGTGCCTGGAGTGTACCAATAAGTGGCAGATTGAATGAAAAACTGTTTTTT	CAWSVPISGRLNEKLFF
TRBV6-4	NA	NA	TRBJ2-1	TGTGCCAGCAGTGGGGAATTAGCGGATAATGAGCAGTTCTTC	CASSGELADNEQFF
TRBV6-1	NA	NA	TRBJ2-7	TGTGCCAGCTTAGGACGGGGAACCTACGAGCAGTACTTC	CASLGRGTYEQYF
TRBV5-1	NA	NA	TRBJ2-7	TGCGCCAGCAGCTTGGATACGGGAACAGGGCAATCCTACGAGCAGTACTTC	CASSLDTGTGQSYEQYF
TRBV11-2	NA	NA	TRBJ1-2	TGTGCCAGCAGCTCCGGGTTATATGGCTACACCTTC	CASSSGLYGYTF
TRBV27	NA	TRBD1	TRBJ2-7	TGTGCCAGCAGGGATCTTCGCGGGACAGGGGAGACCTACGAGCAGTACTTC	CASRDLRGTGETYEQYF
TRBV27	NA	NA	TRBJ1-4	TGTGCCAGCAGTTTAGCATATTCGGGAGGAACTAATGAAAAACTGTTTTTT	CASSLAYSGGTNEKLFF
TRBV4-1	NA	NA	TRBJ2-1	TGCGCCAGCAGTGAATGGACTTCTGGCACCTCCTACAATGAGCAGTTCTTC	CASSEWTSGTSYNEQFF
TRBV30	few	TRBD1	TRBJ1-6	TGTGCCTGGAGTTACTCCGGGACAGACCTGGGGGCCTATAATTCACCCCTCCACTTT	CAWSYSGTDLGAYNSPLHF
TRBV2	NA	TRBD1	TRBJ1-1	TGTGCCAGCACCCCGGACAGGGGGTACACTGAAGCTTTCTTT	CASTPDRGYTEAFF
TRBV30	NA	NA	TRBJ2-7	TGTGCCTGGAACTCCAGGTCCCACGAGCAGTACTTC	CAWNSRSHEQYF
TRBV6-6	once	NA	TRBJ1-1	TGTGCCAGCACCTTACAGGGGAACACTGAAGCTTTCTTT	CASTLQGNTEAFF